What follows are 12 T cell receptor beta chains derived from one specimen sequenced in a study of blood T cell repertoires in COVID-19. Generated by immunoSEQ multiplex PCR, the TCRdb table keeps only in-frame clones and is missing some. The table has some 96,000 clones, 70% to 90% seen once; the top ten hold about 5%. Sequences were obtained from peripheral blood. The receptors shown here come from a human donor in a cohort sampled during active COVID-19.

CDR3 sequence reads: CASSRTGGNEQYF. In DNA form, the CDR3 reads TGTGCCAGCAGTCGGACAGGGGGTAACGAGCAGTACTTC. V usage is TRBV2 and J usage is TRBJ2-7; the match to TRBD1 covers 10 bases. The CDR3 runs to 13 residues. Germline values: CDR1 SNHLY, CDR2 FYNNEI. The ends lost 5 bases at V and 5 bases at J; junction bases unmatched: 3. Full variable domain (rest looked up from reference TRBV2 and TRBJ2-7): EPEVTQTPSHQVTQMGQEVILRCVPISNHLYFYWYRQILGQKVEFLVSFYNNEISEKSEIFDDQFSVERPDGSNFTLKIRSTKLEDSAMYFCASSRTGGNEQYFGPGTRLTVT.

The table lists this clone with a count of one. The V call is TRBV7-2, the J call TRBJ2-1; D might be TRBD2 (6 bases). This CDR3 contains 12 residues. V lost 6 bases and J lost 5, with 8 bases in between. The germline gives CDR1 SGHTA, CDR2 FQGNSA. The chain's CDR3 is CASRGGDNEQFF. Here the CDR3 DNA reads TGTGCCAGCAGAGGAGGGGACAATGAGCAGTTCTTC. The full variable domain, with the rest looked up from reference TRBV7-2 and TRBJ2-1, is GAGVSQSPSNKVTEKGKDVELRCDPISGHTALYWYRQSLGQGLEFLIYFQGNSAPDKSGLPSDRFSAERTGGSVSTLTIQRTQQEDSAVYLCASRGGDNEQFFGPGTRLTVL.

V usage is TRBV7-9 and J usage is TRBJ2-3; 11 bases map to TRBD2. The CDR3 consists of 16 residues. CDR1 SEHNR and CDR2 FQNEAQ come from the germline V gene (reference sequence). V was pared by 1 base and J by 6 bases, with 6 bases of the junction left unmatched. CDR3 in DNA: TGTGCCAGCAGCTTAGATCCTAGCGGGAGGCCGGATACGCAGTATTTT. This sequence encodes CASSLDPSGRPDTQYF.

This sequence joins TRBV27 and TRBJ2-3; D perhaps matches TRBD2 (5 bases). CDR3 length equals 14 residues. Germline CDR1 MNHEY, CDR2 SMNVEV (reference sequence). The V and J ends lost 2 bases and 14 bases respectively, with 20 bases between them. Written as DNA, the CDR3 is TGTGCCAGCAGTTTAGGCCATAGAGGGTCGACCCCGTATTTT. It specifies CASSLGHRGSTPYF.

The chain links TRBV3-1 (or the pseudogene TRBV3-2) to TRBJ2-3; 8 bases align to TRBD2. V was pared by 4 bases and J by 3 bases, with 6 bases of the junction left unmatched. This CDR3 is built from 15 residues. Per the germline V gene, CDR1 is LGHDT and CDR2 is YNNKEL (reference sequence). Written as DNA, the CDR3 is TGTGCCAGCAGCCGAGAGGCGGGAGGTACAGATACGCAGTATTTT. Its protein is CASSREAGGTDTQYF.

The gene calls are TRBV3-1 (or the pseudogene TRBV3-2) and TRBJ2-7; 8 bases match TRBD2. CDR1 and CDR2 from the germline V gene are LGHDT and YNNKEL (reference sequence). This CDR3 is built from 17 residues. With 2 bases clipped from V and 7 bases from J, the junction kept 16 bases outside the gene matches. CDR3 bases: TGTGCCAGCAGCCAACCCCGGGGGGGCGCGCCGAGAGGGGAGCAGTACTTC. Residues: CASSQPRGGAPRGEQYF.

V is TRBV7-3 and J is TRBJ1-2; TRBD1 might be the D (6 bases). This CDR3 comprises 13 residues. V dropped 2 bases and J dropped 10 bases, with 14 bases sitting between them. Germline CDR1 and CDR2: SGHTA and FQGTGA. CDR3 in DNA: TGTGCCAGCAGCTTAGTTGGGGGCTCTGACTACACCTTC. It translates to CASSLVGGSDYTF.

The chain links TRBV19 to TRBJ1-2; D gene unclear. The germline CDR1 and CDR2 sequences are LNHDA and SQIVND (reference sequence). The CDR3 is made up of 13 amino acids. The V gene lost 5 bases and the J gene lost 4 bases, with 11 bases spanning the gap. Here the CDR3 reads CASSPIVSYGYTF. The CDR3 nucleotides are TGTGCCAGTAGTCCTATCGTTAGCTATGGCTACACCTTC.

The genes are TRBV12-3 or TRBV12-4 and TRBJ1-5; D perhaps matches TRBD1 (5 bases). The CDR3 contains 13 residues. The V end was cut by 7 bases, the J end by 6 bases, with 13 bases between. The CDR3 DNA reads TGTGCCAGCAAAGGGGCAGTGGGTCAGCCCCAGCATTTT. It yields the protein CASKGAVGQPQHF.

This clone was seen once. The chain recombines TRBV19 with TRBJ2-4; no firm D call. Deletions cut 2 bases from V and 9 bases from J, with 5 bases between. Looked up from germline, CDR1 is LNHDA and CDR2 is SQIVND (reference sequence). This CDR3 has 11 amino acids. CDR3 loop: CASSILTIQYF. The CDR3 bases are TGTGCCAGTAGTATACTAACCATTCAGTACTTC.

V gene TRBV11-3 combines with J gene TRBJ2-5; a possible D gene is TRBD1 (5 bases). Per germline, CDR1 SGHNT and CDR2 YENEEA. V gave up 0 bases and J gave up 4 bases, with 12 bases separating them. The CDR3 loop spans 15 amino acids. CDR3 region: CASSLELSRAETQYF. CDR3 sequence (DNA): TGTGCCAGCAGCTTAGAACTTAGCAGGGCAGAGACCCAGTACTTC.

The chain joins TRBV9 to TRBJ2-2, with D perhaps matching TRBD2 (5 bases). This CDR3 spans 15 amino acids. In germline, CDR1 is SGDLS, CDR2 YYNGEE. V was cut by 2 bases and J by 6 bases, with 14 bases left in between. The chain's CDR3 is CASSVTDFGPGELFF. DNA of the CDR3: TGTGCCAGCAGCGTGACGGACTTCGGGCCCGGGGAGCTGTTTTTT.